Detailed here is one T cell receptor beta chain. This clone was picked up one time. Its antigen has not been determined. Base qualities were left out, and no much larger clone turns up one base away. The entry originates in a study of shared clonotypes between healthy human individuals (TCRdb year 2020). Looking at the study overall: A few men and a couple of women, aged 18 to 49 years, made up the cohort. For each donor, CD4 naive and CD4 memory were each given three plates, CD8 naive was given two plates, and CD8 memory was given one plate. Blood TCR repertoires of a handful of healthy adults were deeply sequenced to estimate repertoire size and the extent of clonotype sharing between individuals. To increase sequencing depth and limit assay-specific biases, TCR repertoire library preparation and sequencing were carried out by different laboratories using diverse techniques. Between about 0.94 and 8.9 billion PBMCs per donor were obtained by leukapheresis. General findings and caveats noted by the study authors: Naive subsets generally had larger estimated clonotype richness than memory subsets. The genetic and exposure-history diversity represented was limited by the small number of donors. Sampling was restricted to blood, and TCR repertoires in tissue are likely to differ from TCR repertoires in blood. Around 5% of naive CD4, around 4% of naive CD8, about 2.4% of memory CD4, and around 0.42% of memory CD8 clonotypes were shared across several donors. Higher generation probabilities were observed for clonotypes shared by all four sorted-subset donors than for non-shared clonotypes. Rarefaction of sorted-subset datasets indicated incomplete sequencing despite the large sequencing depth. Pairwise subsampling indicated that sequencing depth was expected to affect the degree of clonotype sharing among donors.

TCR CDR3 regions were amplified from genomic DNA by multiplex PCR using the deep immunoSEQ assay. Genomic DNA extracted from each cell subset was distributed evenly over all wells of several immunoSEQ 96-well plates, and each plate served as one replicate. For sorted subsets, roughly 0.2 ug genomic DNA, equal to tens of thousands of T cell genomes, was loaded into each replicate PCR. The purified libraries were quantified using a Qubit 3.0 fluorometer, sized with a Bioanalyzer 2100, and then quantified again using the KAPA Library Quantification kit. Each immunoSEQ 96-well plate was sequenced on its own single-read 150-cycle Illumina NextSeq 550 flow cell. Processing in the source paper ran as follows. Because the immunoSEQ output held only junctional sequences and lacked quality scores, the filtering could not match the filtering applied to full-length reads. To assign V/J genes and CDR3, sequences were annotated against IMGT germline references using PyIR, a Python wrapper for IgBLAST v1.9. Reads with weak V/J assignments (E-value above 1e-6), missing CDR3, stop codons, out-of-frame junctions, or ambiguous translated residues were removed. A V3J clonotype was defined by an identical inferred V gene, J gene, and CDR3 amino acid sequence. To compute the percentage overlap between repertoires, the number of shared unique clonotypes was divided by the size of the smaller repertoire. Repertoire richness was assessed with RTK rarefaction, the Chao1 estimator, and Recon v2.1 estimates of unobserved clonotypes. For all TCRbeta clonotypes obtained by the gDNA method from a few donors, generation probabilities were computed with OLGA. Not all clones reach the TCRdb copy of this immuneACCESS table, which keeps in-frame sequences only. Checked studies attribute under half of the gap to unresolved V genes and leave the rest unexplained. V and J calls and clone size follow that table, whereas D and trimming were derived from the DNA. The sample table holds approximately 1.5 million clones, of which approximately 98% were seen once. The ten largest clonotypes hold about 0.45% of the sample.

From the cysteine up to the phenylalanine, the CDR3 has a length of 15 residues. The kept DNA is CDR3 alone, 45 bases in frame from the first base. From the germline V gene, CDR1 is SGHTA and CDR2 is FQGNSA. Unmatched junction bases come to 7, with V trimmed by 5 bases and J by 3 bases. Healthy HIV-negative adults with no recently reported acute infections or vaccinations were included as donors. Only Caucasian adults living in Nashville, Tennessee, USA were represented among the donors. Magnetic negative selection was used to enrich CD4+ T cells, after which naive cells were positively selected on CD45RA and the negative fraction became the memory subset. After blood collection by leukapheresis, PBMCs were isolated using Ficoll-Histopaque density gradient centrifugation and then cryopreserved in the vapor phase of liquid nitrogen. Analytical flow cytometry was used to check the purity and quantity of each magnetically sorted T cell population. Genomic DNA was isolated from every sorted fraction and measured by UV absorbance on a Nanodrop 2000c.

The TCR comes from a man aged 25 to 40 in good health. The V and J genes are TRBV7-2 and TRBJ2-7; TRBD1 fits 10 bases in the junction. The sample taken for sequencing was naive CD4+ T cells sorted from blood. This specimen's cell subset or site label, per the study, means: CD45RA+ positively selected. The encoded CDR3 is CASSLDRGGFYEQYF. The DNA reads TGTGCCAGCAGCCTGGACAGGGGGGGGTTCTACGAGCAGTACTTC.